This is a list of T cell receptor beta chains from one sample in a study of blood T cells in healthy people across ages. Each CDR3 protein gets one entry after TCRdb re-called the 5' RACE reads with MiXCR. Of around 1,000,000 distinct CDR3 sequences listed, 25% are singletons. This sample was also put to use in a study of T cells of mothers and their children.

Sequenced sample: blood. The receptors shown here come from a girl aged 2 to 9 in good health. CDR3s include the opening cysteine and the closing phenylalanine or tryptophan. The order of the fields is V gene, D gene, J gene, clone size, CDR3 protein, CDR3 DNA. The D gene is left open where the match is weak. The size of a clone is reported for some rows only, either as once, few or many, or as a class for expanded clones.

TRBV29-1,TRBD2,TRBJ2-5,few,CSVERWETSGRAAETQYF,TGCAGCGTTGAAAGGTGGGAGACTAGCGGGAGGGCCGCGGAGACCCAGTACTTC
TRBV19,TRBD2,TRBJ2-1,few,CASSPREGHYIHEQFF,TGTGCCAGTAGCCCGCGGGAGGGCCACTATATACATGAGCAGTTCTTC
TRBV20-1,TRBD1,TRBJ1-2,few,CSARRGDSYNYGYTF,TGCAGTGCTAGACGCGGGGACAGCTATAACTATGGCTACACCTTC
TRBV4-1,.,TRBJ1-5,few,CASSQLAVSNQPQHF,TGCGCCAGCAGTCAACTGGCGGTGAGCAATCAGCCCCAGCATTTT
TRBV9,.,TRBJ2-1,.,CASNSHPVADEQFF,TGTGCCAGCAACTCCCACCCCGTGGCCGATGAGCAGTTCTTC
TRBV25-1,TRBD2,TRBJ2-7,.,CASSEGGGPYLYF,TGTGCCAGCAGTGAGGGGGGGGGACCCTACCTTTACTTC
TRBV3-1,.,TRBJ1-1,few,CASSQLRVGSTEAFF,TGTGCCAGCAGCCAACTCAGGGTAGGGTCGACTGAAGCTTTCTTT
TRBV5-1,TRBD1,TRBJ2-5,.,CASSLGTGRWAETQYF,TGCGCCAGCAGCTTGGGGACAGGGAGGTGGGCAGAGACCCAGTACTTC
TRBV20-1,.,TRBJ2-5,.,CSAMTLLGETQYF,TGCAGTGCTATGACTCTACTGGGGGAGACCCAGTACTTC
TRBV12-3/TRBV12-4,TRBD1,TRBJ1-1,.,CVSSRAGGNNEAFF,TGTGTCAGCAGTAGGGCAGGGGGGAACAACGAAGCTTTCTTT
TRBV28,.,TRBJ1-1,few,CASSPSGVGANTEAFF,TGTGCCAGCAGCCCCAGCGGTGTGGGGGCGAACACTGAAGCTTTCTTT
TRBV6-5,TRBD1,TRBJ2-3,.,CASSLNQGAQDTQYF,TGTGCCAGCAGCTTAAACCAGGGGGCACAAGATACGCAGTATTTT
TRBV20-1,.,TRBJ1-1,few,CSARGGDTFEAFF,TGCAGTGCTCGCGGGGGAGACACATTTGAAGCTTTCTTT
TRBV3-1,TRBD1,TRBJ2-7,.,CASSPVGQGIDEQYF,TGTGCCAGCAGCCCCGTGGGACAGGGTATAGACGAGCAGTACTTC
TRBV29-1,TRBD1,TRBJ2-5,few,CSVEDRYRGSEETQYF,TGCAGCGTTGAAGATCGTTACAGGGGGAGTGAGGAGACCCAGTACTTC
TRBV2,TRBD2,TRBJ2-4,.,CASSGGLAGKNIQYF,TGTGCCAGCAGTGGCGGACTAGCGGGAAAGAACATTCAGTACTTC
TRBV19,.,TRBJ1-1,.,CASSQGIWRTEAFF,TGTGCCAGTAGCCAAGGGATCTGGAGAACTGAAGCTTTCTTT
TRBV29-1,.,TRBJ2-7,few,CSVGDSAYEQYF,TGCAGCGTTGGGGACTCAGCCTACGAGCAGTACTTC
TRBV15,.,TRBJ2-1,.,CATSPPGQPTYNEQFF,TGTGCCACCAGCCCTCCGGGACAACCCACCTACAATGAGCAGTTCTTC
TRBV4-3,.,TRBJ2-7,.,CASSQHGQTYKQYF,TGCGCCAGCAGCCAACATGGACAGACCTACAAGCAGTACTTC
TRBV27,TRBD1,TRBJ2-7,.,CASSFRGLRSYEQYF,TGTGCCAGCAGTTTCAGGGGGCTTCGGTCCTACGAGCAGTACTTC
TRBV12-3/TRBV12-4,.,TRBJ2-5,.,CASSKRDNHQETQYF,TGTGCCAGCAGTAAGAGGGACAACCATCAAGAGACCCAGTACTTC
TRBV12-3/TRBV12-4,.,TRBJ2-5,few,CAVRSLGEADETQYF,TGTGCTGTGAGGTCTCTGGGGGAGGCGGACGAGACCCAGTACTTC
TRBV11-2,TRBD1,TRBJ2-7,.,CASSRAGTGKTYEQYF,TGTGCCAGCAGCCGCGCCGGGACAGGTAAAACCTACGAGCAGTACTTC
TRBV12-3/TRBV12-4,.,TRBJ1-2,few,CASRMDNYGYTF,TGTGCCAGCAGAATGGACAACTATGGCTACACCTTC
TRBV14,TRBD2,TRBJ2-7,.,CASSHGRTYEQYF,TGTGCCAGCAGCCACGGGAGGACTTACGAGCAGTACTTC
TRBV24-1,.,TRBJ2-2,.,CATSQAWRGTGELFF,TGTGCCACCAGTCAAGCCTGGCGAGGCACCGGGGAGCTGTTTTTT
TRBV9,.,TRBJ2-3,.,CASSITTPSDTQYF,TGTGCCAGCAGCATCACCACTCCGTCAGATACGCAGTATTTT
TRBV9,TRBD2,TRBJ2-1,.,CASSSGTSGGDEQFF,TGTGCCAGCAGCTCGGGGACTAGCGGGGGGGATGAGCAGTTCTTC
TRBV20-1,.,TRBJ1-1,many,CSARDLGTEAFF,TGCAGTGCTAGAGATCTGGGCACTGAAGCTTTCTTT
TRBV6-1,.,TRBJ2-1,many,CASSERASSYNEQFF,TGTGCCAGCAGTGAACGCGCTAGCTCCTACAATGAGCAGTTCTTC
TRBV2,.,TRBJ2-7,.,CASSEDWDEQYF,TGTGCCAGCAGTGAAGACTGGGACGAGCAGTACTTC
TRBV29-1,TRBD2,TRBJ2-1,.,CSARTSGNLYNEQFF,TGCAGCGCTAGGACTAGCGGGAACCTATACAATGAGCAGTTCTTC